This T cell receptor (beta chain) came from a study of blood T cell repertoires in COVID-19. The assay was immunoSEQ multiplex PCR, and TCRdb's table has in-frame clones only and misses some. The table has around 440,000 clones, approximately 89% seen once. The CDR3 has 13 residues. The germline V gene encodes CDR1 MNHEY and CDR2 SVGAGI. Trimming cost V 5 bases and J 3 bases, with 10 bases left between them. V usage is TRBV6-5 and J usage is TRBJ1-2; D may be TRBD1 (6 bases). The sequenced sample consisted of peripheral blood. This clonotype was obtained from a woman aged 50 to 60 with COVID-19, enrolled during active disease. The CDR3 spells CASSMTGDYGYTF. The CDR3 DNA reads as TGTGCCAGCAGTATGACAGGCGACTATGGCTACACCTTC.